The clone carrying this TCR beta chain has only a few counts. Time point of the sample: pre-sensitization, week 0. Indicated treatment: therapeutic diphenylcyclopropenone sensitization with weekly scalp DPC. The entry originates in a study of human T cells and chemical hapten exposure. Via MiXCR, TCRdb re-called the RACE reads, giving one row per CDR3 protein. The sample gives about 250,000 distinct CDR3 sequences, about 7.7% of which show up once; around 1.2% is in the top ten. Looked up from germline, CDR1 is SQVTM and CDR2 is ANQGSEA. This CDR3 region has 17 residues. V was trimmed by 5 bases and J by 4 bases, leaving 23 bases between them.

This material consisted of whole blood, taken in connection with sensitization to the hapten diphenylcyclopropenone (DPC). This TCR derives from a man aged 18-30 years with alopecia areata. Some clones in this sample may be carry-over from other donors' samples. This chain joins TRBV29-1 and TRBJ2-2; the D gene could be TRBD1 or TRBD2 (5 bases each). CDR3 amino acids: CSVHLKRGPNATGELFF. CDR3 DNA sequence: TGCAGCGTTCATCTTAAGAGGGGCCCAAATGCCACCGGGGAGCTGTTTTTT.